This TCR beta chain originates from a study of blood T cell repertoires in COVID-19. The CDR3 runs to 16 residues. Trimming cost V 3 bases and J 2 bases; bases outside gene matches: 7. Germline V gene sequence: CDR1 KGHSH, CDR2 LQKENI. In its sample, this clone was seen once. The table came from immunoSEQ multiplex PCR; TCRdb's copy has only in-frame clones and leaves some out. The repertoire has around 200,000 clones, 90% of them found once; the top ten carry less than 0.7%. This receptor was identified in a man aged 50 to 60 with acute or convalescent COVID-19. The sequenced material came from peripheral blood. V gene TRBV18 combines with J gene TRBJ2-3, with 8 bases lining up with TRBD2. The DNA for the CDR3 is TGTGCCAGCTCACCGCCGGGACTAGAGAACACAGATACGCAGTATTTT. This encodes CASSPPGLENTDTQYF.